This is a list of T cell receptor beta chains from one sample in a study of blood T cell repertoires in COVID-19. Using immunoSEQ multiplex PCR, the repertoire was profiled, and TCRdb retains in-frame clones only, with some absent. The sample lists about 190,000 clones, less than 90% occurring once. The sample consisted of peripheral blood. These receptors all stem from a man under 40 with acute or convalescent COVID-19. Each CDR3 is given with its conserved first and last residue. D genes are given only for firm matches. Clone size is not always given. Where it is, it says once, few, many or a class for expanded clones.

J gene,V gene,D gene,clone size,CDR3 DNA,CDR3 protein
TRBJ2-7,TRBV5-4,TRBD2,-,TGTGCCAGCAGTCAAACTAGCGGGAGGGCCATCGAGCAGTACTTC,CASSQTSGRAIEQYF
TRBJ1-5,TRBV5-1,TRBD1,few,TGCGCCAGCAGCTTGACAGGGGGCCAGTATAGCAATCAGCCCCAGCATTTT,CASSLTGGQYSNQPQHF
TRBJ2-1,TRBV7-9,-,-,TGTGCCAGCAGCTTTGAAGGAATGGGACACCAGTTCTTC,CASSFEGMGHQFF
TRBJ2-7,TRBV7-8,-,-,TGTGCCAGCAGCCCACTAGCACTAAGCTCCTACGAGCAGTACTTC,CASSPLALSSYEQYF
TRBJ2-5,TRBV5-4,-,-,TGTGCCAGCAGCTTGGGAGGTGTACAAGAGACCCAGTACTTC,CASSLGGVQETQYF
TRBJ1-1,TRBV10-1,-,-,TGCGCCAGCAGGCAGGATCTGAACACTGAAGCTTTCTTT,CASRQDLNTEAFF
TRBJ1-2,TRBV3-1/TRBV3-2,-,-,TGTGCCAGCAGCCAATCTACGGTGAACTATGGCTACACCTTC,CASSQSTVNYGYTF
TRBJ2-2,TRBV9,-,-,TGTGCCAGCAGAAGAGACACCGGGGAGCTGTTTTTT,CASRRDTGELFF
TRBJ2-7,TRBV5-1,-,once,TGCGCCAGCAGCTTGGGGCCTAGAGGGAACGACGAGCAGTACTTC,CASSLGPRGNDEQYF
TRBJ2-7,TRBV19,-,-,TGTGCCAGTAGTATCCTGGGGGCAGGGATTACCGAGCAGTACTTC,CASSILGAGITEQYF
TRBJ1-6,TRBV19,-,-,TGTGCCCCTAGCCGGCACCGTAATTCACCCCTCCACTTT,CAPSRHRNSPLHF
TRBJ2-5,TRBV29-1,-,-,TGCAGCGCGACTGACAGACAAGAGACCCAGTACTTC,CSATDRQETQYF
TRBJ1-2,TRBV28,TRBD1,-,TGTGCCAGCAGTCTATCGGGACAGGGGAAGTATGGCTACACCTTC,CASSLSGQGKYGYTF
TRBJ1-2,TRBV5-1,TRBD1,once,TGCGCCAGCAGGGCCGGGACAGGGTTTTATGGCTACACCTTC,CASRAGTGFYGYTF
TRBJ1-1,TRBV2,-,-,TGTGCCAGCAGGGGGGCAGAGAACACTGAAGCTTTCTTT,CASRGAENTEAFF
TRBJ1-4,TRBV4-1,TRBD1,-,TGCGCCAGCAGCCAAGGATGGGGTGGAGACAGGGCTAATGAAAAACTGTTTTTT,CASSQGWGGDRANEKLFF
TRBJ1-1,TRBV5-1,TRBD1,-,TGCGCCAGCGGCAGGGGGACGGGCACTGAAGCTTTCTTT,CASGRGTGTEAFF
TRBJ1-1,TRBV2,TRBD1,few,TGTGCCAGCAGTCAAGGACAGGGGGCGGTTACTGAAGCTTTCTTT,CASSQGQGAVTEAFF
TRBJ1-2,TRBV2,-,-,TGTGCCAGCAGTGGGTTCGCGCATGGCTACACCTTC,CASSGFAHGYTF
TRBJ1-5,TRBV28,-,-,TGTGCCAGCTTGAGGGATAGCAATCAGCCCCAGCATTTT,CASLRDSNQPQHF
TRBJ1-2,TRBV6-5,-,few,TGTGCCACCTACATGGGAGTTGCCGGCTACACCTTC,CATYMGVAGYTF
TRBJ2-7,TRBV28,-,-,TGTGCCAGCAGCTCACCGGGGCTAGCGATCTACGAGCAGTACTTC,CASSSPGLAIYEQYF
TRBJ2-6,TRBV19,-,-,TGTGCCAGTAGTATACAGGGGTTTGGGGCCAACGTCCTGACTTTC,CASSIQGFGANVLTF
TRBJ2-6,TRBV7-9,-,few,TGTGCCAGCAGCATCACAGCTTCTGGGGCCAACGTCCTGACTTTC,CASSITASGANVLTF
TRBJ2-7,TRBV27,TRBD2,-,TGTGCCAGCAGACAGCTAGCGGGGGCCCATCGTGAGCAGTACTTC,CASRQLAGAHREQYF
TRBJ2-7,TRBV7-2,-,-,TGTGCCAGCAGCCCGACAGTCCCTCCCTACGAGCAGTACTTC,CASSPTVPPYEQYF
TRBJ1-1,TRBV3-1/TRBV3-2,TRBD1,-,TGTGCCAGCAGCGAACAGGGGGATGAGACTGAAGCTTTCTTT,CASSEQGDETEAFF
TRBJ1-1,TRBV13,-,-,TGTGCCAGCAGCTTAGAGCGGGGGCCAAGGGGGGCTTTCTTT,CASSLERGPRGAFF
TRBJ1-1,TRBV12-3/TRBV12-4,TRBD1,-,TGTGCCAGCAAGCGGGACAGGTACACTGAAGCTTTCTTT,CASKRDRYTEAFF
TRBJ1-6,TRBV4-1,-,-,TGCGCCAGCAGCCAAGATAATCCATCAGGGGCAAATTCACCCCTCCACTTT,CASSQDNPSGANSPLHF
TRBJ2-1,TRBV5-4,TRBD2,-,TGTGCCAGCAGCCAAAGGGGCGGGAGGGCATACAATGAGCAGTTCTTC,CASSQRGGRAYNEQFF
TRBJ1-3,TRBV30,-,-,TGTGCCTGGATGGGGGGACTGTCCTCTGGAAACACCATATATTTT,CAWMGGLSSGNTIYF
TRBJ2-7,TRBV5-4,TRBD1,-,TGTGCCAGCAGCTCCCCTCAGGGGGCGGGAGAGCAGTACTTC,CASSSPQGAGEQYF
TRBJ1-6,TRBV12-3/TRBV12-4,TRBD1,-,TGTGCCAGCAGTGGAGGGGGCGGATCACCCCTCCACTTT,CASSGGGGSPLHF
TRBJ2-1,TRBV6-4,TRBD2,-,TGTGCCAGCAGTGATGGGCTAGCGGGAGTGGATGAGCAGTTCTTC,CASSDGLAGVDEQFF
TRBJ1-6,TRBV6-1,TRBD1,once,TGTGCCAGCAGTGAGGACAGGAGTCTGTATTCACCCCTCCACTTT,CASSEDRSLYSPLHF
TRBJ2-2,TRBV27,-,few,TGTGCCAGCAGTTTTGGACTTTACACCGGGGAGCTGTTTTTT,CASSFGLYTGELFF
TRBJ1-3,TRBV28,TRBD1,-,TGTGCCAGCAGTTTAGTCCCCCAGGGGGCGCCAGGAAACACCATATATTTT,CASSLVPQGAPGNTIYF
TRBJ1-1,TRBV5-5,TRBD1,-,TGTGCCAGCAGCTTTACAGGGGCGAACACTGAAGCTTTCTTT,CASSFTGANTEAFF
TRBJ2-7,TRBV10-1,-,-,TGCGCCAGCAGTGAGTCTTTCCGGGAGCAGTACTTC,CASSESFREQYF
TRBJ2-3,TRBV2,TRBD1,-,TGTGCCAGCAGCCGACAGGGGGAGGTGGATACGCAGTATTTT,CASSRQGEVDTQYF
TRBJ2-3,TRBV19,TRBD2,-,TGTGCCAGTAGCCTTACAGCGGGAGTTAACACAGATACGCAGTATTTT,CASSLTAGVNTDTQYF
TRBJ2-1,TRBV11-3,TRBD2,-,TGTGCCAGCAGCTTGGCCGGGACTAGCGGGGGCCGCTCCTACAATGAGCAGTTCTTC,CASSLAGTSGGRSYNEQFF
TRBJ1-4,TRBV9,TRBD1,-,TGTGCCAGCAGCGTAGAAGGACAGGGGACGGCAAAACTGTTTTTT,CASSVEGQGTAKLFF